This T cell receptor (beta chain) was profiled in a study of T cell responses to AZD1222 COVID-19 vaccine. Trimming cost V 1 base and J 6 bases; bases outside gene matches: 8. This CDR3 spans 17 amino acids. Germline-derived CDR1 and CDR2 are MNHEY and SMNVEV (reference sequence). A remark on this clone: Its antigen is undetermined.

Study-level results: Spike was spanned by vaccine-associated CD4 TCRs, which were dominant at 160-218 and 743-854.

Clones were sequenced by immunoSEQ multiplex PCR, and TCRdb holds only the in-frame ones, with some missing. Here the sample spans around 140,000 clones, roughly 88% being singletons. Here the sequenced sample was peripheral blood, taken on day 0 of AZD1222 vaccination. This TCR derives from an adult in good health. V usage is TRBV27 and J usage is TRBJ2-2, with 10 positions matching TRBD1. DNA of the CDR3: TGTGCCAGCAGTTTATTGACGGGACAGGGGTACCCCGGGGAGCTGTTTTTT. This codes for CASSLLTGQGYPGELFF.